This T cell receptor beta chain was sequenced for a study of identical twins. Study-wide results and limits: Surplus twin overlap in beta out-of-frame sequences was less pronounced.

A universal primer site arose from template switching, and cDNA bore unique molecular identifiers. TCRdb re-analysed the 5' RACE reads in MiXCR, keeping a single row per CDR3 protein. In the table there are about 200,000 distinct CDR3 sequences, 5% to 7% of which are singletons. This clonotype was counted ten times or more. The antigen is not known. The same specimen was also included in a second study, on T cells expressing NK-cell markers. As that study records: Sorted CD3+CD56-NKG2C+, CD3+CD56+NKG2C- and CD3+CD56+NKG2C+ T cells were the source of the TCR beta repertoires. These clonotypes also led the CD3+CD56-NKG2C+ fraction in four donors.

This sequence was found in a woman between 18 and 29 years old in good health. The sequenced sample consisted of CD8+ T cells sorted from blood.

CDR3 bases: TGTGCCAGCAGCTTAGATGTGAGGAACACTGAAGCTTTCTTT. It yields the protein CASSLDVRNTEAFF. The rearrangement links TRBV7-9 to TRBJ1-1; no reliable D call. The V end was cut by 1 base, the J end by 1 base, with 7 bases between. From germline, CDR1 is SEHNR and CDR2 FQNEAQ (reference sequence). This CDR3 contains 14 residues.